Given below is one TCR beta chain in context. This table comes from immunoSEQ multiplex PCR, and its TCRdb copy is limited to in-frame clones, with some not included. The sample lists approximately 940,000 clones; approximately 76% were seen once. This entry comes from a study of shared clonotypes between healthy human individuals. The sequence was collected from a man between 18 and 35 years old in good health. The sample was memory CD4+ T cells sorted from blood. Described subset: CD45RA-negative fraction.

The CDR3: CASSSRPTASYEQYF. CDR3 bases: TGTGCCAGCAGCTCTCGTCCCACAGCTTCCTACGAGCAGTACTTC. This rearrangement joins TRBV9 to TRBJ2-7, with unresolved D. From germline, CDR1 is SGDLS and CDR2 YYNGEE. Trimming removed 4 bases from V and 1 base from J, with 15 bases in between. This CDR3 contains 15 residues.